These 8 T cell receptor beta chains were sequenced from one sample in a study of PD-L1 blockade in urothelial cancer. Assay: immunoSEQ multiplex PCR; the TCRdb copy retains only in-frame clones and omits some. In the table there are 95,000 to 130,000 clones, approximately 90% of which are singletons. The time point denotes: peripheral blood 6 weeks after treatment start. The sample consisted of PBMCs, taken around atezolizumab (anti-PD-L1) treatment. Every receptor here comes from a man in his sixties with urothelial cancer.

The rearrangement links TRBV28 to TRBJ2-2, with TRBD1 identical over 7 bases. J lost 4 bases, V lost 5 bases, and 7 bases had no gene match. Germline CDR1 reads MDHEN; CDR2 reads SYDVKM. CDR3 length: 15 amino acids. This chain's CDR3 is CASSPTGAGTGELFF. The DNA of the CDR3 is TGTGCCAGCAGTCCTACAGGGGCCGGCACCGGGGAGCTGTTTTTT.

The rearrangement links TRBV7-8 to TRBJ2-2; D gene ambiguous. The CDR3 runs 12 residues. Germline lookup yields CDR1 SGHVS and CDR2 FQNEAQ. Between the trimmed V and J ends, which lost 3 bases and 6 bases, there was a span of 5 bases. The CDR3 sequence is CASSFGAGELFF. The CDR3, as DNA: TGTGCCAGCAGCTTCGGTGCCGGGGAGCTGTTTTTT.

This chain uses TRBV6-1 with TRBJ2-2, with TRBD2 identical over 7 bases. The CDR3 has 15 amino acids. In germline, CDR1 is MNHNS, CDR2 SASEGT. Trimming at V came to 5 bases and at J to 4 bases, leaving 7 bases not matched to a gene. The CDR3 DNA reads TGTGCCAGCAGTACCCTTGGGAGGGGCACCGGGGAGCTGTTTTTT. Protein product: CASSTLGRGTGELFF.

In DNA, the CDR3 is TGTGCCAGCAGCTTAGGCCGTGTTCCAGAGAACACTGAAGCTTTCTTT. This translates into CASSLGRVPENTEAFF. The chain combines TRBV11-1 with TRBJ1-1; D remains unclear. With 1 base removed from V and 1 base from J, the gap between germline ends came to 13 bases. This CDR3 comprises 16 residues. Germline V gene lookup returns CDR1 SGHAT and CDR2 FQDESV (reference sequence).

The rearrangement links TRBV19 to TRBJ1-1, with TRBD1 matching 9 bases. The CDR3 sequence is 14 residues long. V was pared by 9 bases and J by 1 base, with 6 bases of the junction left unmatched. Germline CDR1 is LNHDA and CDR2 is SQIVND (reference sequence). CDR3: CASARTGENTEAFF. The DNA for the CDR3 is TGTGCCAGCGCCAGGACAGGGGAGAACACTGAAGCTTTCTTT.

This clone showed up just a few times. The chain uses TRBV7-2 and TRBJ2-7; tentative D call: TRBD2 (5 bases). This CDR3 comprises 16 residues. V was cut by 6 bases and J by 3 bases, with 21 bases left in between. CDR1 and CDR2 from the germline V gene are SGHTA and FQGNSA. The CDR3 DNA reads TGTGCCAGCAGTCAACGAACAAACGCGGGTATCTACGAGCAGTACTTC. Residues: CASSQRTNAGIYEQYF.

This clone was picked up a small number of times. The rearrangement joins TRBV19 to TRBJ1-3; 9 bases are a match to TRBD1. This CDR3 region has 15 residues. Germline loops: CDR1 LNHDA, CDR2 SQIVND (reference sequence). The V gene end was trimmed by 5 bases and the J gene end by 4 bases; junction bases not matched to a gene: 6. This CDR3 is CASSSGTGWGNTIYF. CDR3 coding DNA: TGTGCCAGTAGTTCTGGGACAGGGTGGGGAAACACCATATATTTT.

V and J are TRBV7-3 and TRBJ2-3; perhaps TRBD2 as D (6 bases). Germline V lookup: CDR1 SGHTA, CDR2 FQGTGA. The CDR3 covers 14 residues. Trimming took 3 bases from V and 6 from J, leaving 13 bases between them. CDR3 in DNA: TGTGCCAGCAGCTTTCGAACGGGAGCTGATACGCAGTATTTT. This codes for CASSFRTGADTQYF.